This TCR beta chain originates from a study of early T cells in non-severe SARS-CoV-2 infection. Trimming left V 0 bases short and J 3 bases short, with 10 bases between. Looked up from germline, CDR1 is SGHRS and CDR2 is YFSETQ. CDR3 size: 15 residues. One entry per CDR3 protein, called by TCRdb with MiXCR from the 5' RACE reads. Here the sample spans tens of thousands of distinct CDR3 sequences, just under 9% being singletons. Specimen: whole blood. The receptor was isolated from an adult who was a healthcare worker with PCR-confirmed SARS-CoV-2 infection or an uninfected control (not recorded which). V and J are TRBV5-1 and TRBJ2-1, with D possibly TRBD2 on 5 matching bases. The CDR3 nucleotides are TGCGCCAGCAGCTTGGAGTCTAGCTTCTACAATGAGCAGTTCTTC. It is translated as CASSLESSFYNEQFF.